The sequence of this TCR beta chain was determined in a study of CD8+CD57+ T cells in acquired aplastic anemia. Study observations and caveats: Patients and controls shared under 35 CD8+ CDR3 sequences, which appeared highly expressed in patients and within their immunodominant clones.

The authors sequenced patients whose flow cytometry had shown CD8+CD57+ cell expansion. The blood sampling took place in patients who had so far received no therapy. Genomic DNA, the template, was used for profiling of the TCR beta VDJ and CDR3. One entry per CDR3 protein, called by TCRdb with MiXCR from the reads. The sample consists of about 180,000 distinct CDR3 sequences, over 40% of them appearing once. Germline assignment: CDR1 DFQATT and CDR2 SNEGSKA (reference sequence). V lost 3 bases and J 2 bases, leaving 14 bases between the germline ends. The CDR3 extends over 14 amino acids. Turning to this clonotype: No antigen is known for it.

This clonotype was sampled from a human donor with aplastic anemia. This rearrangement joins TRBV20-1 to TRBJ2-7, with D maybe TRBD2 (5 bases). Sequencing input: sorted CD4+, CD8+, or CD8+CD57+ T cells (not recorded which) from PBMCs. The DNA of the CDR3 is TGCAGTGCTAGTAGTATTCGGGGTACCTACGAGCAGTACTTC. Amino acids: CSASSIRGTYEQYF.